The clone carrying this T cell receptor beta chain ranks as medium-sized. Per sample, around 600 ng of bulk tumor genomic DNA was the template used. Several widely spaced biopsies per primary tumor were taken during surgery. Enrolled individuals presented with untreated, newly diagnosed non-small cell lung cancer and received curative surgery. Donors were newly diagnosed non-small cell lung cancer patients having surgery with curative intent. The sample comes from a study of immune heterogeneity within non-small cell lung tumors. Amplification of TCR beta CDR3 was performed by multiplex PCR with 32 V and 13 J primers. MiXCR, applied by TCRdb to the multiplex PCR reads, yields one record per CDR3 protein. This sample has some 9,300 distinct CDR3 sequences; under 35% occur once, and the top ten carry approximately 11%. V was trimmed by 4 bases and J by 4 bases, leaving 11 bases between them. The CDR3 sequence is 14 residues long. The germline V gene encodes CDR1 GTSNPN and CDR2 SVGIG (reference sequence).

Sequencing was carried out using lung tumor tissue. V gene TRBV30 combines with J gene TRBJ1-6, with D possibly TRBD1 on 5 matching bases. The source is a man aged 60 to 69 with non-small cell lung cancer. The CDR3 sequence: CAWTDGGYNSPLHF. The CDR3 DNA reads TGTGCCTGGACCGATGGGGGATATAATTCACCCCTCCACTTT.